A selection of T cell receptor beta chains follows, all from one sample in a study of blood T cell repertoires in COVID-19. Measured with immunoSEQ multiplex PCR; TCRdb has only the in-frame clones, and not every one. The data hold a few hundred thousand clones, with 80% to 85% observed a single time. Input material: PBMCs or T cells enriched from blood (not recorded which). These receptors were obtained from a man aged 40-49 years who had been exposed to COVID-19. Each CDR3 is given with its conserved first and last residue. Each record gives: J gene, V gene, CDR3 protein.

TRBJ2-3	TRBV9	CASSVVQGTDTQYF
TRBJ1-2	TRBV29-1	CSVVLFNGYTF
TRBJ1-1	TRBV30	CAWSARNTEAFF
TRBJ2-1	TRBV7-6	CASRPTSAVTYNEQFF
TRBJ2-2	TRBV27	CASRPRAGNTGELFF
TRBJ2-3	TRBV5-1	CASSWITSGGTDTQYF
TRBJ1-2	TRBV14	CASSQGSPHRDNYGYTF
TRBJ2-7	TRBV4-1	CASSQQTRGEQYF
TRBJ2-5	TRBV18	CASSQNDMKTQYF
TRBJ2-2	TRBV2	CATTLSVGELFF
TRBJ2-1	TRBV6-5	CASSTDRKNEQFF
TRBJ1-4	TRBV2	CASRASSELKLFF
TRBJ2-6	TRBV5-4	CASRPRAGLAGGSGANVLTF
TRBJ1-5	TRBV11-3	CASSLNPIPGQSNQPQHF
TRBJ1-3	TRBV6-5	CASSPRTASGNTIYF
TRBJ2-2	TRBV12-3/TRBV12-4	CASRLTSSGELFF
TRBJ2-5	TRBV7-8	CASSFFWSGDQETQYF
TRBJ2-1	TRBV11-3	CASSTPPGLAGVYSYNEQFF
TRBJ2-4	TRBV30	CASETGGRNIQYF
TRBJ2-6	TRBV4-2	CASSTRTSGSSGANVLTF
TRBJ2-7	TRBV21-1	CASSKKAPSLRSSYEQYF
TRBJ1-6	TRBV27	CASSSSRGRDNSPLHF
TRBJ2-2	TRBV10-1	CASSESRTSRELFF
TRBJ1-2	TRBV30	CAWSVPGGRVVGYGYTF
TRBJ2-2	TRBV12-3/TRBV12-4	CASSLVGAGELFF
TRBJ2-7	TRBV30	CAWSLGTSGPQDF
TRBJ2-1	TRBV25-1	CASSGLAGSYNEQFF
TRBJ2-7	TRBV14	CASRTSGNTYEQYF
TRBJ1-6	TRBV30	CAWSLPGSPYNSPLHF
TRBJ2-2	TRBV15	CATSATLAATNTGELFF
TRBJ2-7	TRBV2	CASSAAGTYAYEQYF
TRBJ2-1	TRBV5-1	CASSLPPGDRWGEQFF
TRBJ1-4	TRBV28	CASSLSGTELEKLFF
TRBJ2-5	TRBV5-1	CASSYLAGATQETQYF
TRBJ1-5	TRBV6-5	CASSSTPSGAQPQHF
TRBJ2-7	TRBV7-6	CASRIYPSGPYEQYF
TRBJ2-2	TRBV5-1	CASSLRGQGTTGELFF
TRBJ2-3	TRBV5-1	CASSLNGRGSTDTQYF
TRBJ1-4	TRBV20-1	CSGRAYEKLFF
TRBJ2-2	TRBV7-8	CASSLLGRPTGELFF
TRBJ2-3	TRBV5-1	CASSLGEVTDTQYF
TRBJ2-5	TRBV14	CASSRQGNQETQYF